The text below deals with one TCR beta chain. The data belong to a study of blood T cell repertoires in COVID-19. Overall study: The study drew acute and convalescent COVID-19 samples from the United States, Italy and Spain. Sources were T cells, B-cell-depleted T cells, or PBMCs; the material itself was cDNA or gDNA.

Authors' processing steps: Amplification of reference gene primers was used by the study to estimate nucleated cell counts. Measured with immunoSEQ multiplex PCR; TCRdb has only the in-frame clones, and not every one. The V and J calls and the clone size are those of that table, but D and trimming were determined from the DNA. Of approximately 96,000 clones in the sample, nearly 95% were seen once. CDR3 length: 12 residues. The V end was cut by 4 bases, the J end by 0 bases, with 3 bases between. In germline, CDR1 is SGHDN, CDR2 FVKESK. Material: peripheral blood. The receptor comes from a human donor with active COVID-19. The donor label of this sample is uncertain. The chain couples TRBV14 to TRBJ1-2; D remains ambiguous. The CDR3 sequence is CASSLTNYGYTF. The DNA for the CDR3 is TGTGCCAGCAGCCTCACTAACTATGGCTACACCTTC.